A single sample is the source of the 23 T cell receptor beta chains below, sequenced in a study of blood T cell repertoires in COVID-19. Repertoires were generated with immunoSEQ multiplex PCR, while TCRdb's copy carries only in-frame clones and drops some. In the table there are some 150,000 clones, 82% of which are singletons. Sequencing used peripheral blood. Source of these receptors: a woman at least 80 years old with acute or convalescent COVID-19.

This sequence joins TRBV5-1 and TRBJ1-1, with D perhaps TRBD1 (6 bases). The length of the CDR3 is 14 residues. From germline, CDR1 is SGHRS and CDR2 YFSETQ. V was clipped by 4 bases and J by 1 base, with 11 bases between them. CDR3 sequence: CASSPGTTNTEAFF. CDR3 DNA: TGCGCCAGCAGCCCGGGGACAACGAACACTGAAGCTTTCTTT.

The genes are TRBV28 and TRBJ1-5; no reliable D call. V lost 5 bases, J lost 0 bases, and 20 bases lay in between. Germline V gene lookup returns CDR1 MDHEN and CDR2 SYDVKM. CDR3 length: 18 amino acids. For the CDR3, the DNA is TGTGCCAGCAGTGAGGACGGAGGGTTCGTATATAGCAATCAGCCCCAGCATTTT. It yields the protein CASSEDGGFVYSNQPQHF.

The chain combines TRBV5-1 with TRBJ2-3; 16 nucleotides agree with TRBD2. This CDR3 is built from 20 residues. V was pared by 4 bases and J by 4 bases, with 15 bases of the junction left unmatched. The germline CDR1 and CDR2 sequences are SGHRS and YFSETQ. The CDR3 region has the DNA TGCGCCAGCAGCGGGGCCCCCGGGACTAGCGGGAGGGCCTGGGCAGATACGCAGTATTTT. This sequence encodes CASSGAPGTSGRAWADTQYF. Complete variable domain (other parts from reference TRBV5-1 and TRBJ2-3): KAGVTQTPRYLIKTRGQQVTLSCSPISGHRSVSWYQQTPGQGLQFLFEYFSETQRNKGNFPGRFSGRQFSNSRSEMNVSTLELGDSALYLCASSGAPGTSGRAWADTQYFGPGTRLTVL.

The CDR3 protein is CASSQLPLVFANTEAFF. The CDR3 DNA follows: TGCGCCAGCAGCCAACTACCCCTAGTTTTCGCCAACACTGAAGCTTTCTTT. This chain uses TRBV4-1 with TRBJ1-1; D unresolved. V was trimmed by 2 bases and J by 2 bases, leaving 18 bases between them. The V gene's germline CDR1 is MGHRA and CDR2 YSYEKL. The CDR3 runs to 17 residues.

The chain carries TRBV5-4 and TRBJ1-1; D gene uncertain. CDR3 length equals 14 residues. Trimming removed 1 base from V and 5 bases from J, with 12 bases in between. CDR1 SGHNT and CDR2 YYREEE come from the germline V gene (reference sequence). The CDR3 loop reads CASSLRISGTEAFF. Written as DNA, the CDR3 is TGTGCCAGCAGCTTGAGAATTTCGGGGACTGAAGCTTTCTTT. Full variable domain (remainder filled in from reference TRBV5-4 and TRBJ1-1): ETGVTQSPTHLIKTRGQQVTLRCSSQSGHNTVSWYQQALGQGPQFIFQYYREEENGRGNFPPRFSGLQFPNYSSELNVNALELDDSALYLCASSLRISGTEAFFGQGTRLTVV.

The chain carries TRBV11-2 and TRBJ2-7; possibly TRBD2 for D (7 bases). With 5 bases removed from V and 3 bases from J, the gap between germline ends came to 14 bases. The CDR3 sequence is 14 residues long. Germline V gene data show CDR1 as SGHAT and CDR2 as FQNNGV. This CDR3 is CASSQIRGGYEQYF. CDR3 DNA sequence: TGTGCCAGCAGCCAGATTAGGGGGGGCTACGAGCAGTACTTC.

The count of this clone is one. The chain combines TRBV11-2 with TRBJ2-5; D remains ambiguous. Germline lookup yields CDR1 SGHAT and CDR2 FQNNGV. This CDR3 is built from 12 residues. Trimming shortened V by 0 bases and J by 5 bases, and 4 bases separated the two germline ends. CDR3 coding DNA: TGTGCCAGCAGCTTAGATCCTGAGACCCAGTACTTC. It codes for CASSLDPETQYF.

V is TRBV6-1 and J is TRBJ1-6, with a tentative D call TRBD1 (5 bases). V lost 3 bases, J lost 10 bases, and 10 bases lay in between. The CDR3 spans 13 residues. Germline CDR1 MNHNS, CDR2 SASEGT. CDR3 amino acids: CASSDRVESPLHF. The CDR3 bases are TGTGCCAGCAGTGACAGGGTAGAATCACCCCTCCACTTT.

Ten or more counts support this clone. The V call is TRBV7-8, the J call TRBJ2-1; tentatively, D is TRBD2 (5 bases). Germline CDR1 and CDR2: SGHVS and FQNEAQ. The CDR3 extends over 17 amino acids. Trimming shortened V by 5 bases and J by 2 bases, and 19 bases separated the two germline ends. The DNA of the CDR3 is TGTGCCAGCAGCCGGACGAGGACTGGCCAGCCCTACAATGAGCAGTTCTTC. This sequence encodes CASSRTRTGQPYNEQFF. The variable domain in full, with the rest retrieved from reference TRBV7-8 and TRBJ2-1, is GAGVSQSPRYKVAKRGQDVALRCDPISGHVSLFWYQQALGQGPEFLTYFQNEAQLDKSGLPSDRFFAERPEGSVSTLKIQRTQQEDSAVYLCASSRTRTGQPYNEQFFGPGTRLTVL.

The count of this clone is one. The chain has TRBV2 and TRBJ2-5; no definite D call. The V and J ends lost 4 bases and 1 base respectively, with 10 bases between them. Per the germline V gene, CDR1 is SNHLY and CDR2 is FYNNEI. This CDR3 is 14 amino acids long. The DNA for the CDR3 is TGTGCCAGCAGTGGTGTCAGATTCCAAGAGACCCAGTACTTC. Translating it yields CASSGVRFQETQYF.

The chain joins TRBV7-9 to TRBJ1-2; possibly TRBD1 for D (6 bases). V lost 3 bases to trimming and J lost 6 bases, with 14 bases between them. This CDR3 is 14 amino acids long. The germline V gene encodes CDR1 SEHNR and CDR2 FQNEAQ (reference sequence). Here the CDR3 reads CASSLGASGDGYTF. DNA for the CDR3: TGTGCCAGCAGCTTGGGGGCTTCCGGAGATGGCTACACCTTC.

The chain has TRBV19 and TRBJ2-2; a possible D gene is TRBD2 (6 bases). CDR1 and CDR2 (germline): LNHDA, SQIVND (reference sequence). Deletions cut 3 bases from V and 6 bases from J, with 14 bases between. This CDR3 contains 15 residues. CDR3 protein: CASSISGDWAGELFF. Here the CDR3 DNA reads TGTGCCAGTAGTATTTCGGGAGACTGGGCCGGGGAGCTGTTTTTT.

This rearrangement joins TRBV9 to TRBJ2-2; no clear D. Germline CDR1 is SGDLS and CDR2 is YYNGEE. The CDR3 has 12 amino acids. The V end lost 5 bases, the J end lost 6 bases, and 8 bases lay between the germline ends. The CDR3 bases are TGTGCCAGCAGTCGACGGGCCGGGGAGCTGTTTTTT. Its translation is CASSRRAGELFF.

This clone was observed once. J is TRBJ2-1 and V is TRBV19; 9 nucleotides match TRBD2. The CDR3 has 12 residues. V was pared by 5 bases and J by 13 bases, with 6 bases of the junction left unmatched. Germline values: CDR1 LNHDA, CDR2 SQIVND (reference sequence). The CDR3 region has the DNA TGTGCCAGTAGTGAGGGACTAGCAACTCAGTTCTTC. Its protein product is CASSEGLATQFF.

The rearrangement links TRBV15 to TRBJ2-1; 11 bases are shared with TRBD2. V was clipped by 5 bases and J by 10 bases; unmatched bases: 13. The V gene's germline CDR1 is LNHNV and CDR2 YYDKDF (reference sequence). This CDR3 has 16 residues. The CDR3, as DNA: TGTGCCACCAGCGCGCCCGGGACTAGCGGCTTCCGAGAGCAGTTCTTC. Translating it yields CATSAPGTSGFREQFF.

This chain connects TRBV11-2 to TRBJ1-3; tentatively, D is TRBD1 (6 bases). The CDR3 is 15 amino acids. Per the germline V gene, CDR1 is SGHAT and CDR2 is FQNNGV. Trimming left V 2 bases short and J 2 bases short, with 10 bases between. This CDR3 reads CASSLSGTTGNTIYF. For the CDR3, the DNA is TGTGCCAGCAGCTTATCCGGGACAACTGGAAACACCATATATTTT.

V gene TRBV7-9 combines with J gene TRBJ1-5; a weak D match, TRBD1 (5 bases). This CDR3 spans 14 amino acids. Germline V gene sequence: CDR1 SEHNR, CDR2 FQNEAQ (reference sequence). With 1 base removed from V and 7 bases from J, the gap between germline ends came to 11 bases. CDR3 sequence: CASSLGLGGQPQHF. For the CDR3, the DNA is TGTGCCAGCAGCTTAGGTTTGGGGGGACAGCCCCAGCATTTT. The complete variable domain, with remaining parts taken from reference TRBV7-9 and TRBJ1-5, reads DTGVSQNPRHKITKRGQNVTFRCDPISEHNRLYWYRQTLGQGPEFLTYFQNEAQLEKSRLLSDRFSAERPKGSFSTLEIQRTEQGDSAMYLCASSLGLGGQPQHFGDGTRLSIL.

The DNA of the CDR3 is TGTGCCAGCAGCCCCGTTAAGGGGTCGAACACCGGGGAGCTGTTTTTT. Its protein product is CASSPVKGSNTGELFF. The chain recombines TRBV11-3 with TRBJ2-2; the D gene is possibly TRBD1 (5 bases). Germline V gene data show CDR1 as SGHNT and CDR2 as YENEEA. This CDR3 has 16 amino acids. V dropped 5 bases and J dropped 0 bases, with 13 bases sitting between them.

This clone was picked up one time. V gene TRBV5-1 combines with J gene TRBJ2-6; D remains unclear. V was clipped by 2 bases and J by 0 bases, with 6 bases between them. CDR1 and CDR2 (germline): SGHRS, YFSETQ. CDR3 length: 15 residues. CDR3: CASSFISSGANVLTF. The CDR3 region has the DNA TGCGCCAGCAGCTTTATCAGCTCTGGGGCCAACGTCCTGACTTTC.

The gene calls are TRBV5-1 and TRBJ2-1, with D possibly being TRBD1 (6 bases). Germline V gives CDR1 SGHRS, CDR2 YFSETQ. Trimming removed 5 bases from V and 4 bases from J, with 16 bases in between. The CDR3 extends over 15 amino acids. DNA for the CDR3: TGCGCCAGCAGAAAACAGGGATTGAGGTACAATGAGCAGTTCTTC. Translation: CASRKQGLRYNEQFF.

This chain uses TRBV19 with TRBJ2-1; TRBD2 aligns across 10 bases. Trimming took 1 base from V and 5 from J; bases not matched to a gene: 11. Germline CDR1 and CDR2: LNHDA and SQIVND (reference sequence). The CDR3 is 18 residues long. The CDR3 region has the DNA TGTGCCAGTAGTATAGGAGATGGGCTAGCGGGAGCGGACAATGAGCAGTTCTTC. It is translated as CASSIGDGLAGADNEQFF.

The V call is TRBV6-5, the J call TRBJ2-7; 7 positions match TRBD1. The junction had 8 bases not matched to a gene; V was cut back by 8 bases and J by 1 base. This CDR3 spans 14 amino acids. Germline V gene data show CDR1 as MNHEY and CDR2 as SVGAGI. CDR3 region: CASGRQGSSYEQYF. CDR3 DNA: TGTGCCAGCGGGAGACAGGGCTCATCCTACGAGCAGTACTTC.

A single count supports this clone. The rearrangement links TRBV30 to TRBJ2-5; 8 bases agree with TRBD2. The germline gives CDR1 GTSNPN, CDR2 SVGIG (reference sequence). Unmatched junction bases numbered 20, after V lost 8 bases and J lost 0 bases. There are 18 residues in the CDR3. CDR3 sequence: CAGSAGNPVAGYQETQYF. CDR3 coding DNA: TGTGCCGGTTCCGCCGGAAACCCTGTAGCGGGATACCAAGAGACCCAGTACTTC.